This TCR beta chain comes out of a study of OX40 agonist ivuxolimab in advanced cancers. In terms of the full investigation: Ivuxolimab, which targeted the costimulatory receptor OX40 (CD134), was an agonistic, fully human IgG2 monoclonal antibody. Intravenous ivuxolimab was administered to patients every 2 weeks at six dose levels: 0.01, 0.1, 0.3, 1.5, 3 and 10 mg/kg. Of the 50 to 55 dose-escalation patients, hepatocellular carcinoma was present in 19, melanoma in roughly 15, renal cell carcinoma in 9 and head and neck cancer in 9. The dose-escalation cohort was 82.7% male with a mean age of roughly 60 years, ranging from about 23 to 85. Prior anti-PD-1, anti-PD-L1 or anti-CTLA-4 therapy was permitted, and checkpoint inhibitors had been received by less than 45% of dose-escalation patients. Partial responses occurred in three dose-escalation patients: two with cutaneous melanoma and one with hepatocellular carcinoma. Peripheral TCRbeta sequencing aimed to test whether ivuxolimab altered TCR sequence diversity and caused clonal T-cell expansion. The paper describes the monotherapy dose-escalation part (N = 52 patients) of the phase I trial of ivuxolimab.

On the study overall, not on this receptor specifically: At doses of 0.1 to 3.0 mg/kg, clonal expansion of both CD4+ and CD8+ T cells in blood was seen between baseline and week 6. Partial responders in the 0.1-3.0 mg/kg groups had among the lowest normalized peripheral clonal expansion, especially among CD8+ T cells. After ivuxolimab, expanded clones were on average more numerous among CD8+ T cells than among CD4+ T cells. Low levels of normalized T-cell clonal expansion were also seen in some patients who did not respond. Antigen specificity was not determined for the clonally expanded peripheral T cells.

To sequence the TCRbeta CDR3 region, genomic DNA was isolated from the sorted cells. The immunoSEQ Assay was used for sequencing of TCRbeta CDR3 regions. TCRdb's version of the immuneACCESS table is confined to in-frame rearrangements and falls short of the full clone set. An unresolved V gene accounts for under half of the shortfall where checked; the remainder is of unknown origin. The sample yields 98,000 or so clones; roughly 80% were counted once. The ten largest clones capture over 1.1% of the sample. Of note for this clone: Its antigen has not been determined. Qualities for individual bases were not recorded, and no much larger clone is one base off.

Patients with a history of autoimmune disease or receiving systemic immunosuppression were excluded from the trial. In every dose cohort, peripheral blood was drawn for TCR sequencing at baseline, cycle 4 day 1, and cycle 7 day 1. Samples came from an open-label, multicenter, first-in-human phase I dose-escalation trial of ivuxolimab. The trial enrolled adults with locally advanced or metastatic head and neck squamous cell, hepatocellular, melanoma or renal cell carcinoma. Before TCR sequencing, CD4+ T cells and CD8+ T cells were sorted from peripheral blood as separate populations. This TCR was recovered from an adult with an advanced solid tumor such as melanoma, head and neck, liver or kidney cancer. The material sequenced was CD4+ or CD8+ T cells sorted from blood, taken in a trial of the OX40 agonist ivuxolimab.

The bases are TGTGCCAGCAGAACACGACTAGCGGGTAGGAAGCAGGATTCGCAAGAGACCCAGTACTTC. It codes for CASRTRLAGRKQDSQETQYF. The rearrangement joined TRBV2 to TRBJ2-5; 10 bases in the middle match TRBD2. The CDR3 starts with the cysteine, ends with the phenylalanine, and has 20 residues. Just CDR3 DNA is preserved here, 60 bases in frame from base 1. Trimmed from V: 6 bases; trimmed from J: 2 bases; junction bases lacking a gene match: 21. The germline V gene encodes CDR1 SNHLY and CDR2 FYNNEI.